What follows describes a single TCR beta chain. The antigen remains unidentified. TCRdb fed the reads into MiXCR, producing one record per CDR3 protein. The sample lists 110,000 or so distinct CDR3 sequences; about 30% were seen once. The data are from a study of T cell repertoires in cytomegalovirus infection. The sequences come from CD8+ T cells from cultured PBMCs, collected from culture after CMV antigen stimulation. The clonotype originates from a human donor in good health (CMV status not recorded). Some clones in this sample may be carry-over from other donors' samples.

CDR3 region: CASSLKFSDEQFF. The CDR3 coding sequence is TGTGCCAGCAGTTTAAAATTCTCGGATGAGCAGTTCTTC. The rearrangement uses TRBV27 and TRBJ2-1, with no clear D. Trimming removed 2 bases from V and 8 bases from J, with 10 bases in between. The CDR3 runs to 13 residues. CDR1 MNHEY and CDR2 SMNVEV come from the germline V gene (reference sequence).